One sample yielded the 31 T cell receptor beta chains listed below, sequenced in a study of molecular identifiers for immune sequencing clone quantification. MiXCR, run by TCRdb on the PCR reads, gives a single entry per CDR3 protein. Among hundreds of thousands of distinct CDR3 sequences listed, 20% to 25% were seen once. What was sequenced was naive CD8+ T cells from blood, with Jurkat cell RNA spiked in. The subset was: FACS-sorted CD8+CD4-CCR7+CD45RA+ naive T cells. These receptors were collected from a human donor in good health. Some libraries in this study had Jurkat cell RNA spiked in.

This clonotype was seen at least ten times. The chain recombines TRBV20-1 with TRBJ1-6; D is perhaps TRBD1 (6 bases). Trimming removed 3 bases at V and 6 bases at J, with 21 bases between. Germline CDR1 is DFQATT and CDR2 is SNEGSKA (reference sequence). This CDR3 comprises 17 residues. CDR3 bases: TGCAGTGCTAGTTTATTTTCGGGGGGCGCGGGTAATTCACCCCTCCACTTT. It translates to CSASLFSGGAGNSPLHF.

The chain carries TRBV9 and TRBJ2-3; D ambiguous. The ends were cut back, 2 bases at V and 1 base at J, with 17 bases in the middle. The CDR3 contains 17 residues. The germline V gene has CDR1 SGDLS and CDR2 YYNGEE. CDR3 sequence reads: CASSVNIASLGTDTQYF. The DNA for the CDR3 is TGTGCCAGCAGCGTGAATATAGCTTCGTTGGGCACAGATACGCAGTATTTT.

The V gene is TRBV6-2 or TRBV6-3, the J gene TRBJ2-2; TRBD2 might be the D (6 bases). CDR1 and CDR2 (germline): MNHEY, SVGEGT. The CDR3 contains 20 residues. V was cut by 5 bases and J by 5 bases, with 30 bases left in between. The CDR3 loop reads CASSHQEVAGYGVLTGELFF. As DNA, the CDR3 is TGTGCCAGCAGTCACCAAGAGGTGGCGGGATACGGGGTGTTGACCGGGGAGCTGTTTTTT.

This clonotype was counted at least ten times. This chain links TRBV14 with TRBJ1-2, with 7 positions matching TRBD1. V shed 4 bases and J 2 bases; nucleotides not matched to a gene: 7. The length of the CDR3 is 15 residues. CDR1 and CDR2 from the germline V gene are SGHDN and FVKESK. In nucleotides, the CDR3 is TGTGCCAGCAGCCTCTTCCGGGACAGCAACTATGGCTACACCTTC. Amino acid sequence: CASSLFRDSNYGYTF.

This clonotype came up a few times. CDR3 DNA sequence: TGTGCCAGCAGCGGCCTAAGGTCTGAAGCTTTCTTT. The encoded protein is CASSGLRSEAFF. The chain links TRBV27 to TRBJ1-1, with D uncertain. This CDR3 has 12 residues. Germline values: CDR1 MNHEY, CDR2 SMNVEV (reference sequence). V was trimmed by 6 bases and J by 6 bases, leaving 11 bases between them.

This clonotype was detected ten times or more. The CDR3 region is CASKGRGEEKLFF. The CDR3 nucleotides read TGTGCCAGCAAGGGACGGGGCGAGGAAAAACTGTTTTTT. The chain couples TRBV12-3 or TRBV12-4 to TRBJ1-4; TRBD1 is a possible D gene (5 bases). V gave up 7 bases and J gave up 8 bases, with 14 bases separating them. The CDR3 sequence is 13 residues long.

This clonotype was counted between two and nine times. A single base separates this from a much larger clone, so it may be a read error. The chain recombines TRBV5-3 with TRBJ2-3, with D unresolved. TRBV5-3 is reported as an ORF; its role is uncertain. This CDR3 has 15 residues. In DNA, the CDR3 is TGTGCCCTCCGCCGGTCGCGGTCCAGCACAGATACGCGGTATTTT. This translates into CALRRSRSSTDTRYF.

As for this clonotype: A much larger clone differs by one base, so this may be a read error. The rearrangement joins TRBV7-9 to TRBJ2-3; D remains unclear. Germline-derived CDR1 and CDR2 are SEHNR and FQNEAQ (reference sequence). The germline V and J ends were trimmed by 6 bases and 6 bases, with 10 bases remaining between them. There are 12 residues in the CDR3. The DNA of the CDR3 is TGTGCCAGCAGGCAAACGGCGGATACGCAGTATTTT. It encodes CASRQTADTQYF. The full variable domain, its missing parts supplied by reference TRBV7-9 and TRBJ2-3, is DTGVSQNPRHKITKRGQNVTFRCDPISEHNRLYWYRQTLGQGPEFLTYFQNEAQLEKSRLLSDRFSAERPKGSFSTLEIQRTEQGDSAMYLCASRQTADTQYFGPGTRLTVL.

Concerning this clonotype: A clone one base away is much larger, so this may be a read error. The chain recombines TRBV7-8 with TRBJ1-4, with a weak D call TRBD1 (6 bases). Germline V CDR1 and CDR2: SGHVS, FQNEAQ. The CDR3 extends over 13 amino acids. For the CDR3, the DNA is TGTGCCAGCAGTCACAGGGTAAATGGAAAACTGTTTTTT. Its translation: CASSHRVNGKLFF.

The genes are TRBV28 and TRBJ1-1, with a weak D call TRBD1 (6 bases). The germline V gene encodes CDR1 MDHEN and CDR2 SYDVKM. The CDR3 has 17 amino acids. V was cut by 2 bases and J by 5 bases, with 21 bases left in between. The CDR3 bases are TGTGCCAGCAGTTTAGACGGCATAGGGGGGAGGGAGACTGAAGCTTTCTTT. It is translated as CASSLDGIGGRETEAFF.

This clonotype was detected ten times or more. V usage is TRBV6-6 and J usage is TRBJ1-5; D is uncertain. This CDR3 is 13 amino acids long. CDR1 is MNHNY, CDR2 SVGAGI, per germline (reference sequence). The V end was cut by 4 bases, the J end by 0 bases, with 4 bases between. The DNA for the CDR3 is TGTGCCAGCAGTTTCTATAGCAATCAGCCCCAGCATTTT. It translates to CASSFYSNQPQHF.

This clonotype was counted ten times or more. This rearrangement joins TRBV7-9 to TRBJ2-6; D ambiguous. The V end was cut by 1 base, the J end by 0 bases, with 13 bases between. CDR1 is SEHNR and CDR2 is FQNEAQ in the germline V gene (reference sequence). The CDR3 is 18 amino acids. The CDR3 region is CASSLGELKSSGANVLTF. As DNA, the CDR3 is TGTGCCAGCAGCTTAGGTGAATTGAAGTCCTCTGGGGCCAACGTCCTGACTTTC.

This clonotype was recorded at least ten times. This rearrangement joins TRBV20-1 to TRBJ2-7; D is possibly TRBD2 (5 bases). The CDR3 runs to 13 residues. The V gene lost 6 bases and the J gene lost 4 bases, with 16 bases spanning the gap. CDR1 and CDR2 (germline): DFQATT, SNEGSKA (reference sequence). Here the CDR3 DNA reads TGCAGTGCACCCGGCGGGCGTCGGTACGAGCAGTACTTC. Translating it yields CSAPGGRRYEQYF.

This clonotype was recorded at least ten times. J is TRBJ2-3 and V is TRBV27; 11 nucleotides align to TRBD1. The CDR3 is made up of 14 amino acids. After removal of 8 bases from V and 1 base from J, the junction contained 2 bases not matched to a gene. Germline CDR1 MNHEY, CDR2 SMNVEV (reference sequence). CDR3 in amino acids: CASGTGGGTDTQYF. The CDR3 nucleotides are TGTGCCAGCGGGACAGGGGGTGGCACAGATACGCAGTATTTT.

The DNA for the CDR3 is TGTGCCAGTCATCCGGGACGGTATAATTCACCCCTCCACTTT. It translates to CASHPGRYNSPLHF. The chain is built from TRBV25-1 and TRBJ1-6, with D possibly TRBD1 on 5 matching bases. Looked up from germline, CDR1 is MGHDK and CDR2 is SYGVNS. The CDR3 length is 14 residues. V gave up 9 bases and J gave up 4 bases, with 13 bases separating them.

There are many counts of this clonotype. The CDR3: CASSIDRGTGELFF. Written as DNA, the CDR3 is TGTGCCAGTAGTATAGACAGGGGTACCGGGGAGCTGTTTTTT. The chain employs TRBV19 and TRBJ2-2, with D possibly matching TRBD1 (6 bases). The CDR3 contains 14 residues. The germline V gene has CDR1 LNHDA and CDR2 SQIVND (reference sequence). Trimming left V 0 bases short and J 5 bases short, with 7 bases between.

This clonotype was recorded many times. The J gene is TRBJ1-6, the V gene TRBV6-5, with 9 bases that match TRBD1. CDR1 and CDR2 from the germline V gene are MNHEY and SVGAGI. The CDR3 loop spans 15 amino acids. V dropped 0 bases and J dropped 8; count of bases not matched to a gene: 2. The CDR3 DNA sequence: TGTGCCAGCAGTTACTCGTGGGACAGGGATTCACCCCTCCACTTT. Translation gives CASSYSWDRDSPLHF.

This clonotype was observed many times. The rearrangement links TRBV30 to TRBJ2-7; a weak D match, TRBD2 (5 bases). In germline, CDR1 is GTSNPN, CDR2 SVGIG (reference sequence). V dropped 1 base and J dropped 5 bases, with 6 bases sitting between them. The CDR3 totals 11 residues. CDR3 protein: CAWSDGNEQYF. The CDR3 bases are TGTGCCTGGAGTGACGGGAACGAGCAGTACTTC.

This clonotype showed up many times. The chain links TRBV29-1 to TRBJ2-7; the D gene could be TRBD1 or TRBD2 (5 bases each). The CDR3 loop spans 13 amino acids. Germline-derived CDR1 and CDR2 are SQVTM and ANQGSEA. V lost 4 bases to trimming and J lost 3 bases, with 13 bases between them. The CDR3 loop is CSVVVGAFYEQYF. CDR3 coding DNA: TGCAGCGTTGTGGTCGGGGCCTTCTACGAGCAGTACTTC.

The J gene is TRBJ1-1, the V gene TRBV27; TRBD1 is a possible D gene (6 bases). This CDR3 comprises 15 residues. Trimming removed 6 bases at V and 3 bases at J, with 17 bases between. Per the germline V gene, CDR1 is MNHEY and CDR2 is SMNVEV (reference sequence). The CDR3 coding sequence is TGTGCCAGCAGATCGTACCCTACAGGGTACACTGAAGCTTTCTTT. Its protein product is CASRSYPTGYTEAFF.

This clonotype was seen many times. The rearrangement uses TRBV18 and TRBJ2-3, with D perhaps TRBD2 (5 bases). This CDR3 spans 14 amino acids. The germline V gene has CDR1 KGHSH and CDR2 LQKENI. The V and J ends lost 3 bases and 7 bases respectively, with 14 bases between them. The CDR3 sequence: CASSPEDYPYTQYF. The CDR3 DNA follows: TGTGCCAGCTCACCCGAAGACTATCCTTATACGCAGTATTTT.

This clonotype was detected ten times or more. V is TRBV28 and J is TRBJ2-7; 8 bases align to TRBD2. CDR3 length: 14 amino acids. Trimming removed 5 bases from V and 7 bases from J; junction bases left unmatched: 10. In germline, CDR1 is MDHEN, CDR2 SYDVKM. CDR3 DNA sequence: TGTGCCAGCAGTCCGGGAGGGCCCCTTTTGGAGCAGTACTTC. The encoded protein is CASSPGGPLLEQYF.

As regards this clonotype: A read error may explain this, as a much larger clone is one base away. The V and J genes are TRBV7-9 and TRBJ2-2, with D possibly TRBD2 on 7 matching bases. The V and J ends lost 5 bases and 5 bases respectively, with 27 bases between them. This CDR3 spans 19 amino acids. Germline V lookup: CDR1 SEHNR, CDR2 FQNEAQ (reference sequence). CDR3 sequence (DNA): TGTGCCAGCAGCCCTCCGGCCATCTGGGGCAGGGGAGGGACCGGGGAGCTGTTTTTT. Translated: CASSPPAIWGRGGTGELFF.

This clonotype was counted between two and nine times. With a much larger clone just one base away, this may be a read error. The rearrangement uses TRBV7-2 and TRBJ2-1; D call uncertain. The germline V gene encodes CDR1 SGHTA and CDR2 FQGNSA. The CDR3 sequence is 14 residues long. CDR3 coding DNA: TGTGCCGGCAGCTTAGATGGGTTTCCAGGTGAGCAGTTCTTC. Residues: CAGSLDGFPGEQFF.

This clonotype was found a few times. The chain carries TRBV27 and TRBJ2-7, with D possibly being TRBD1 (6 bases). The CDR3 length is 15 residues. V was shortened by 1 base and J by 5 bases, with 15 bases between the two germline ends. The germline CDR1 and CDR2 sequences are MNHEY and SMNVEV (reference sequence). CDR3 loop: CASSLFFGRGNEQYF. CDR3 bases: TGTGCCAGCAGTTTATTTTTCGGCAGGGGTAACGAGCAGTACTTC.

The chain uses TRBV7-8 and TRBJ1-5, with 7 bases aligning to TRBD1. This CDR3 contains 14 residues. Trimming removed 2 bases from V and 7 bases from J; junction bases left unmatched: 5. Per the germline V gene, CDR1 is SGHVS and CDR2 is FQNEAQ. Here the CDR3 reads CASSLIQGGQPQHF. CDR3 in DNA: TGTGCCAGCAGCTTAATCCAGGGGGGACAGCCCCAGCATTTT.

Comments on this clonotype: A much larger clone sits a single nucleotide away, making a read error possible. This chain connects TRBV9 to TRBJ1-1; D may be TRBD1 (6 bases). The CDR3 consists of 15 residues. Per germline, CDR1 SGDLS and CDR2 YYNGEE. For the CDR3, the DNA is TGTGCCGGCAGCGTAGGTCAGGGGTTGGACACTGAAGCTTTCTTT. This sequence encodes CAGSVGQGLDTEAFF.

This clonotype was found many times. The V gene is TRBV7-2, the J gene TRBJ2-5, with unresolved D. Germline-derived CDR1 and CDR2 are SGHTA and FQGNSA. Trimming cost V 1 base and J 2 bases, with 8 bases left between them. The CDR3 sequence is 14 residues long. The CDR3 coding sequence is TGTGCCAGCAGCTTAGTACAGATACAAGAGACCCAGTACTTC. It yields the protein CASSLVQIQETQYF.

There are many counts of this clonotype. V usage is TRBV4-3 and J usage is TRBJ2-2; D remains ambiguous. Germline V lookup: CDR1 LGHNA, CDR2 YSLEER. The CDR3 length is 15 residues. V lost 7 bases, J lost 0 bases, and 12 bases lay in between. For the CDR3, the DNA is TGCGCCAGCATGCGAAGTCTCACGAACACCGGGGAGCTGTTTTTT. Amino acid sequence: CASMRSLTNTGELFF.

Concerning this clonotype: This may be a read error, as it is one base from a much larger clone. The rearrangement links TRBV14 to TRBJ2-1, with D possibly being TRBD1 (6 bases). The length of the CDR3 is 16 residues. Trimming removed 2 bases at V and 6 bases at J, with 17 bases between. CDR1 and CDR2 (germline): SGHDN, FVKESK. The CDR3, as DNA: TGTGCCAGCAGCCAACGTGGGCAGGGGCCTTGCAATGAGCAGTTCTTC. Encoded protein: CASSQRGQGPCNEQFF.

This clonotype has at least ten counts. At one of its ends the junction is not consistent with the germline gene, which may arise from a read error. The chain recombines TRBV7-8 with TRBJ2-7; a possible D gene is TRBD2 (7 bases). From germline, CDR1 is SGHVS and CDR2 FQNEAQ. The CDR3 extends over 13 amino acids. CDR3 amino acids: CASSPGGTYKQYF. The CDR3, as DNA: TGTGCCAGCAGCCCGGGGGGCACCTACAAGCAGTACTTC.